This T cell receptor beta chain is drawn from a study of T cell responses to AZD1222 COVID-19 vaccine. Broader study findings: Females made up more of the donors, who were largely white British, and clonal diversity may have come out too low. Only a handful of AZD1222 recipients tested seropositive at baseline. Epitopes outside B.1.351 and B.1.1.7 mutated regions reportedly drew nearly half of spike TCRs.

Measured with immunoSEQ multiplex PCR; TCRdb has only the in-frame clones, and not every one. The table lists fewer than 85,000 clones, around 86% of them singletons. In the case of this clone: Antigen unknown.

V shed 6 bases and J shed 4 bases, with 3 bases lying between them. From germline, CDR1 is SQVTM and CDR2 ANQGSEA. This CDR3 contains 10 residues. The sequence was obtained from an adult who received the AZD1222 COVID-19 vaccine. The chain uses TRBV29-1 and TRBJ1-4; D is unclear. Source: peripheral blood, taken 28 days after the second AZD1222 dose. CDR3 residues: CSVFNEKLFF. DNA of the CDR3: TGCAGCGTCTTTAATGAAAAACTGTTTTTT.